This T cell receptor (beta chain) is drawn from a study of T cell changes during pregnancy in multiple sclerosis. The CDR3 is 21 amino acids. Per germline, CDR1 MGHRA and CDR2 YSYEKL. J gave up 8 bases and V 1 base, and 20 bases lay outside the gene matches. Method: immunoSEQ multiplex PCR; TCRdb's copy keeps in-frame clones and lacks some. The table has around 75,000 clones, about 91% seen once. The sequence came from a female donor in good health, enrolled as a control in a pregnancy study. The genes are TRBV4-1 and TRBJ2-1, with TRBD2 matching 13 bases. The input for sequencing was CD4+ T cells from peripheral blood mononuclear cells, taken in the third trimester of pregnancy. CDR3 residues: CASSQATWGGLAGAPVHEQFF. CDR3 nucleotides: TGCGCCAGCAGCCAAGCAACTTGGGGTGGACTAGCGGGGGCCCCCGTCCATGAGCAGTTCTTC.